Listed below are T cell receptor beta chains from one sample, sequenced in a study of early T cells in non-severe SARS-CoV-2 infection. One entry per CDR3 protein results from TCRdb running MiXCR on the 5' RACE reads. Of approximately 35,000 distinct CDR3 sequences in the sample, about 3.9% were seen once. Sequencing was carried out using whole blood. These TCRs come from an adult who was a healthcare worker with PCR-confirmed SARS-CoV-2 infection or an uninfected control (not recorded which). The CDR3 runs from the conserved cysteine through the conserved F or W. The order of the fields is J gene, D gene, V gene, clone size, CDR3 DNA, CDR3 protein. D genes are given only for firm matches. Rows may omit the clone size; those that give it use once, few, many or a size class.

J gene: TRBJ2-1
D gene: .
V gene: TRBV7-9
clone size: many
CDR3 DNA: TGTGCCAGCAGCTCCCTGACTGTAGACTCATACAATGAGCAGTTCTTC
CDR3 protein: CASSSLTVDSYNEQFF

J gene: TRBJ2-7
D gene: .
V gene: TRBV29-1
clone size: .
CDR3 DNA: TGCAGCGCAGAGGCGGGTCGCTACGAGCAGTACTTC
CDR3 protein: CSAEAGRYEQYF

J gene: TRBJ2-7
D gene: .
V gene: TRBV10-3
clone size: many
CDR3 DNA: TGTGCCATCAGTGACAGTCAATACTCCTACGAGCAGTACTTC
CDR3 protein: CAISDSQYSYEQYF

J gene: TRBJ1-1
D gene: .
V gene: TRBV12-3/TRBV12-4
clone size: many
CDR3 DNA: TGTGCCAGCAGTCCGGGCTTTGAAGCTTTCTTT
CDR3 protein: CASSPGFEAFF

J gene: TRBJ1-1
D gene: .
V gene: TRBV7-9
clone size: .
CDR3 DNA: TGTGCCAGCAGCCTCGTGTTTGGAGGCACTGAAGCTTTCTTT
CDR3 protein: CASSLVFGGTEAFF

J gene: TRBJ1-5
D gene: .
V gene: TRBV7-2
clone size: many
CDR3 DNA: TGTGCCAGCAGCTTAGACAGAAATCAGCCCCAGCATTTT
CDR3 protein: CASSLDRNQPQHF

J gene: TRBJ2-6
D gene: .
V gene: TRBV20-1
clone size: few
CDR3 DNA: TGCAGTGCTAGAGATGGCCAGCGGTCTGGGGCCAACGTCCTGACTTTC
CDR3 protein: CSARDGQRSGANVLTF

J gene: TRBJ2-7
D gene: .
V gene: TRBV30
clone size: .
CDR3 DNA: TGTGCCTGGACGCGCAGGGTGGGGTACGAGCAGTACTTC
CDR3 protein: CAWTRRVGYEQYF

J gene: TRBJ2-2
D gene: .
V gene: TRBV19
clone size: many
CDR3 DNA: TGTGCCAGCTGGGTCACCGGGGAGCTGTTTTTT
CDR3 protein: CASWVTGELFF

J gene: TRBJ1-1
D gene: .
V gene: TRBV30
clone size: many
CDR3 DNA: TGTGCCTGGAGTGGGGCAGTGTCCGAAGCTTTCTTT
CDR3 protein: CAWSGAVSEAFF

J gene: TRBJ2-7
D gene: .
V gene: TRBV20-1
clone size: few
CDR3 DNA: TGCAGTGCTAGAGCCGAAAGGGGGACCTACGAGCAGTACTTC
CDR3 protein: CSARAERGTYEQYF

J gene: TRBJ1-2
D gene: .
V gene: TRBV4-1
clone size: many
CDR3 DNA: TGCGCCAGCAGCCAAGTTGGCAGGAACTATGGCTACACCTTC
CDR3 protein: CASSQVGRNYGYTF

J gene: TRBJ2-7
D gene: .
V gene: TRBV12-3/TRBV12-4
clone size: many
CDR3 DNA: TGTGCCAGCAGGCTTTCCCTTATGGGCGAGCAGTACTTC
CDR3 protein: CASRLSLMGEQYF

J gene: TRBJ2-1
D gene: .
V gene: TRBV11-3
clone size: many
CDR3 DNA: TGTGCCAGCAGCAGGGCAGGGCCCAATGAGCAGTTCTTC
CDR3 protein: CASSRAGPNEQFF

J gene: TRBJ2-5
D gene: .
V gene: TRBV14
clone size: .
CDR3 DNA: TGTGCCAGCAGCTGGGGACCCACCGGGGCAGAGACCCAGTACTTC
CDR3 protein: CASSWGPTGAETQYF

J gene: TRBJ1-1
D gene: .
V gene: TRBV7-3
clone size: .
CDR3 DNA: TGTGCCAGCAGCTCACGGACCCAGGGGGAAGCTTTCTTT
CDR3 protein: CASSSRTQGEAFF

J gene: TRBJ2-3
D gene: .
V gene: TRBV3-1
clone size: many
CDR3 DNA: TGTGCCAGCAGCCATCGCCCGGGACAGCGGGACAGGGATACGCAGTATTTT
CDR3 protein: CASSHRPGQRDRDTQYF

J gene: TRBJ2-3
D gene: .
V gene: TRBV6-4
clone size: many
CDR3 DNA: TGTGCCAGCAGGGCTGGGGATACGCAGTATTTT
CDR3 protein: CASRAGDTQYF

J gene: TRBJ2-2
D gene: .
V gene: TRBV7-9
clone size: .
CDR3 DNA: TGTGCCAGCAGCTTAGCTCTTGCGGGACCAAACACCGGGGAGCTGTTTTTT
CDR3 protein: CASSLALAGPNTGELFF

J gene: TRBJ2-5
D gene: .
V gene: TRBV6-1
clone size: many
CDR3 DNA: TGTGCCAGCAGCCACCAGTGGACCCAGTACTTC
CDR3 protein: CASSHQWTQYF

J gene: TRBJ1-3
D gene: .
V gene: TRBV28
clone size: .
CDR3 DNA: TGTGCCAGCAGTTTTGGGGGGGCGGCTGGAAACACCATATATTTT
CDR3 protein: CASSFGGAAGNTIYF

J gene: TRBJ2-7
D gene: TRBD1
V gene: TRBV7-2
clone size: many
CDR3 DNA: TGTGCCAGCAGCTTATGGTCCGGGACAGGGGTCTACGAGCAGTACTTC
CDR3 protein: CASSLWSGTGVYEQYF

J gene: TRBJ2-7
D gene: TRBD2
V gene: TRBV12-3/TRBV12-4
clone size: few
CDR3 DNA: TGTGCCAGCAGGCCGACTAGCGGCTGGGGGGAGCAGTACTTC
CDR3 protein: CASRPTSGWGEQYF

J gene: TRBJ1-1
D gene: TRBD1
V gene: TRBV20-1
clone size: .
CDR3 DNA: TGCAGTGCTAGCCGGAACAGGGGGAATGAAGCTTTCTTT
CDR3 protein: CSASRNRGNEAFF

J gene: TRBJ2-1
D gene: .
V gene: TRBV25-1
clone size: .
CDR3 DNA: TGTGCCAGCAGTGAATACAATAGGATGGATGAGCAGTTCTTC
CDR3 protein: CASSEYNRMDEQFF

J gene: TRBJ1-5
D gene: .
V gene: TRBV27
clone size: many
CDR3 DNA: TGTGCCAGCAGTCCTCAGGGGTTAGGCAATCAGCCCCAGCATTTT
CDR3 protein: CASSPQGLGNQPQHF

J gene: TRBJ2-3
D gene: TRBD2
V gene: TRBV7-6
clone size: many
CDR3 DNA: TGTGCCAGCAGCTCCAGGAGACTAGCCGATTTCCCCCCAGATACGCAGTATTTT
CDR3 protein: CASSSRRLADFPPDTQYF

J gene: TRBJ1-1
D gene: .
V gene: TRBV5-1
clone size: many
CDR3 DNA: TGCGCCAGCAGCTTGGTTTCAGGGAACACTGAAGCTTTCTTT
CDR3 protein: CASSLVSGNTEAFF

J gene: TRBJ2-1
D gene: TRBD2
V gene: TRBV20-1
clone size: many
CDR3 DNA: TGCAGTGCCGTAGCGGGGCTCAGCTCCTACAATGAGCAGTTCTTC
CDR3 protein: CSAVAGLSSYNEQFF

J gene: TRBJ2-7
D gene: .
V gene: TRBV6-2/TRBV6-3
clone size: few
CDR3 DNA: TGTGCCAGCAGTTACCACACCGTCCAATCCGAGCAGTACTTC
CDR3 protein: CASSYHTVQSEQYF

J gene: TRBJ2-7
D gene: .
V gene: TRBV7-2
clone size: few
CDR3 DNA: TGTGCCAGCACTGAAGGGGCAGGACTCTACGAGCAGTACTTC
CDR3 protein: CASTEGAGLYEQYF

J gene: TRBJ1-1
D gene: .
V gene: TRBV10-3
clone size: many
CDR3 DNA: TGTGCCATCAGTCCGGACGGAAACACTGAAGCTTTCTTT
CDR3 protein: CAISPDGNTEAFF

J gene: TRBJ1-5
D gene: TRBD1
V gene: TRBV6-6
clone size: many
CDR3 DNA: TGTGCCAGCAGTCTCACCGGGACAGGGCTTCAGCCCCAGCATTTT
CDR3 protein: CASSLTGTGLQPQHF

J gene: TRBJ1-2
D gene: .
V gene: TRBV5-6
clone size: many
CDR3 DNA: TGTGCCAGCAGCTTGTCCAGGGCGGGTGGCTACACCTTC
CDR3 protein: CASSLSRAGGYTF

J gene: TRBJ1-1
D gene: .
V gene: TRBV6-6
clone size: .
CDR3 DNA: TGTGCCAGCAGTTCCCTAGGGAGCACTGAAGCTTTCTTT
CDR3 protein: CASSSLGSTEAFF

J gene: TRBJ2-3
D gene: .
V gene: TRBV12-5
clone size: many
CDR3 DNA: TGTGCTAGTGGTCTCCTGGGAGATACGCAGTATTTT
CDR3 protein: CASGLLGDTQYF

J gene: TRBJ2-5
D gene: TRBD1
V gene: TRBV20-1
clone size: many
CDR3 DNA: TGCAGTGCTCCCATCACAGGGGAAGAGACCCAGTACTTC
CDR3 protein: CSAPITGEETQYF

J gene: TRBJ2-1
D gene: TRBD2
V gene: TRBV12-3/TRBV12-4
clone size: many
CDR3 DNA: TGTGCCAGCAGTTTTGGGAGGGTCTGGAATGAGCAGTTCTTC
CDR3 protein: CASSFGRVWNEQFF

J gene: TRBJ2-1
D gene: TRBD2
V gene: TRBV19
clone size: few
CDR3 DNA: TGTGCCAGTAGTAGGGGACTAGCGGGTCACAATGAGCAGTTCTTC
CDR3 protein: CASSRGLAGHNEQFF

J gene: TRBJ2-1
D gene: TRBD2
V gene: TRBV4-1
clone size: many
CDR3 DNA: TGCGCCAGCAGCCAGCGGGGACTAGCGGGCCAAAGCTCCTACAATGAGCAGTTCTTC
CDR3 protein: CASSQRGLAGQSSYNEQFF

J gene: TRBJ2-1
D gene: .
V gene: TRBV7-9
clone size: many
CDR3 DNA: TGTGCCAGCAGTTCGTCTGGTTTTTACTCCTACAATGAGCAGTTCTTC
CDR3 protein: CASSSSGFYSYNEQFF

J gene: TRBJ2-5
D gene: TRBD2
V gene: TRBV7-6
clone size: many
CDR3 DNA: TGTGCCAGCAGCTCCCTCGGGGGGTCAGAGACCCAGTACTTC
CDR3 protein: CASSSLGGSETQYF

J gene: TRBJ2-7
D gene: TRBD1
V gene: TRBV27
clone size: many
CDR3 DNA: TGTGCCAGCAGTTTTACAGGGGGCTACGAGCAGTACTTC
CDR3 protein: CASSFTGGYEQYF

J gene: TRBJ2-3
D gene: .
V gene: TRBV5-1
clone size: many
CDR3 DNA: TGCGCCAGCAGCTTGGCCCCAGAGAGCACAGATACGCAGTATTTT
CDR3 protein: CASSLAPESTDTQYF

J gene: TRBJ1-1
D gene: TRBD1
V gene: TRBV4-3
clone size: .
CDR3 DNA: TGCGCCAGCATTCGGGACAGGGGGCTAGGTGAAGCTTTCTTT
CDR3 protein: CASIRDRGLGEAFF

J gene: TRBJ2-1
D gene: TRBD2
V gene: TRBV29-1
clone size: many
CDR3 DNA: TGCAGCGTTTCTCCGGGACTAGCGGGAGTAGGTAATGAGCAGTTCTTC
CDR3 protein: CSVSPGLAGVGNEQFF

J gene: TRBJ2-2
D gene: TRBD2
V gene: TRBV5-1
clone size: many
CDR3 DNA: TGCGCCAGCAGACTAGCGGGTAACACCGGGGAGCTGTTTTTT
CDR3 protein: CASRLAGNTGELFF

J gene: TRBJ2-2
D gene: .
V gene: TRBV7-9
clone size: many
CDR3 DNA: TGTGCCAGCAGCTTTCTGGGGACCGGGGAGCTGTTTTTT
CDR3 protein: CASSFLGTGELFF

J gene: TRBJ2-3
D gene: TRBD2
V gene: TRBV7-8
clone size: many
CDR3 DNA: TGTGCCAGCAGCTCGGGACTAGCGAAATCAGATACGCAGTATTTT
CDR3 protein: CASSSGLAKSDTQYF

J gene: TRBJ2-7
D gene: TRBD1
V gene: TRBV7-3
clone size: many
CDR3 DNA: TGTGCCAGCAGCTTAGATGGGACAGCAGACTACGAGCAGTACTTC
CDR3 protein: CASSLDGTADYEQYF

J gene: TRBJ1-5
D gene: .
V gene: TRBV19
clone size: many
CDR3 DNA: TGTGCCAGTAGTCCACAGGTTGATCAGCCCCAGCATTTT
CDR3 protein: CASSPQVDQPQHF